This T cell receptor (beta chain) was retrieved from a study of regulatory T cells in long-lasting Graves disease (dated by TCRdb to about 2021). With regard to the full study: Antithyroid drugs had been taken for less than 3 months by newly diagnosed Graves' disease patients. A total of around 35 samples underwent TCR sequencing, from around 13 patients with persistent Graves' disease and roughly 20 patients with newly diagnosed Graves' disease. This study used TCR sequencing and RNA sequencing of peripheral blood to compare persistent Graves' disease patients against newly diagnosed Graves' disease patients. The study was conducted in China and was registered as a clinical trial.

Library generation was performed with multiplex PCR. Reads for this sample came from an Illumina HiSeq 4000. TCR beta libraries were built with iRepertoire HTBI primers and Arm-PCR amplification of CDR3 regions. Before sequencing, the PCR products underwent gel purification. As for how the authors treated the data: Gene usage analysis of CDR3 amino acid clonotypes used the approximately 62 TRBV and about 13 TRBJ segments found across samples. Filtered high-quality paired reads were merged into contigs using COPE and FqMerger. BLAST was used to align contigs to IMGT TRBV, TRBD and TRBJ reference genes, and CDR3 was defined according to IMGT. Any clonotype with a frequency above 0.1% was classified as a highly expanded clone. Shannon entropy served as the measure of repertoire diversity, while the Gini coefficient captured V-J evenness. A clonotype was considered public if more than one individual shared it. TCRdb passed the public sequencing reads through fastp at Q25 and MiXCR, retaining productive beta sequences. Each entry is one CDR3 protein sequence, shown with its most common DNA and genes. These V and J calls rely on TCRdb rather than the paper's analysis. The sample table shows around 480,000 distinct CDR3 sequences, and about 17% are seen once. Over 9% of the sample rests with the top ten.

This clonotype was counted a few times. Its antigen is not yet known. No much larger clone exists at a distance of one base, and base qualities are not known. The investigation overall reported the following: Only the TCR beta chain was sequenced and analyzed. Only peripheral blood was studied, because thyroid tissue, the primary lesion, was inaccessible. The authors acknowledged the small sample size as a limitation that may reduce accuracy. Lower TCR Shannon entropy and fewer highly expanded clones were observed in persistent Graves' disease patients than in newly diagnosed patients, which suggested clonal expansion. Persistent disease showed preferential use of TRBV28, TRBJ1-2 and TRBJ2-5, whereas newly diagnosed disease favored TRBV20-1 and TRBJ2-1. Patients with persistent disease shared more public clonotypes (roughly 2,900) than newly diagnosed patients did (approximately 970).

Looking up the germline V gene (reference sequence) yields CDR1 LNHDA and CDR2 SQIVND. Cut back by 5 bases and 3 bases, the V and J ends lie 7 bases apart. The CDR3 holds 12 amino acids from the cysteine to the phenylalanine. Here the CDR3 DNA is all that survives: 36 bases in frame from base 1. The time point label, as the study defines it: newly diagnosed GD, antithyroid drugs for less than 3 months. For both TCR sequencing and RNA sequencing, RNA was extracted from PBMCs using TRIzol. The diagnosis of Graves' disease followed American Thyroid Association guidelines. Recruitment of patients was carried out at an endocrinology department in Xi'an, China. Each patient gave approximately 8.8 milliliters of peripheral blood, collected in an EDTA anticoagulant tube. Ficoll Paque Plus density gradient separation was used to isolate PBMCs, and no additional T cell sorting was done. RNA quality was checked with an Agilent 2100 Bioanalyzer and agarose gel, and concentration with a NanoDrop 2000.

The same specimen was also included in a second study, on T cells in Graves' hyperthyroidism and ophthalmopathy. The second study reports: Stable Graves' hyperthyroidism was defined as the absence of progression to ophthalmopathy over 18 months of follow-up. Hyperthyroidism patients were newly diagnosed, had a disease duration of under 2 months, and were aged 18 to 65 years. Patients with uncontrolled infections, other autoimmune diseases, pregnancy or lactation were excluded. Diagnoses relied on clinical symptoms, serum thyroxine and TRAb, thyroid ultrasound and orbital computed tomography. The first round of RT-PCR for the TCR CDR3 was performed with the HTBI primer set and the Qiagen OneStep RT-PCR kit. Most expanded thyroid clonotypes (frequency above 0.001) were also detected in blood, suggesting blood repertoires may reflect thyroid immune responses. Ophthalmopathy was separated from stable hyperthyroidism by a 13 V-J signature model, with around 90% sensitivity and about 81% specificity obtained in cross-validation and 80%/75% obtained in testing. In validation, the model predicted progression to ophthalmopathy with 65% to 71% sensitivity and 72.22% specificity, a median of approximately 6.5 months before onset. TCR V-J signatures able to tell the groups apart were searched for in a discovery cohort of around 95 patients, of whom more than 40 had Graves' ophthalmopathy and more than 55 had stable Graves' hyperthyroidism. Prospective prediction of ophthalmopathy was tested in an independent validation cohort of 18 to 20 hyperthyroidism patients and 17 patients who later progressed to ophthalmopathy. The approximately 90 discovery patients were divided at random into training and test sets in a 7:3 ratio. In addition, the study compared T-cell repertoires in thyroid tissue and in blood from about six Graves' hyperthyroidism patients. After blood sampling, hyperthyroidism patients were treated with methimazole at a starting dose of 30 mg daily, and ophthalmopathy patients were treated with high-dose intravenous methylprednisolone. A second multiplex PCR round built the libraries, followed by size selection and purification. Libraries were sequenced paired-end with 100 bp reads on an Illumina HiSeq2000. SOAPnuke was used to process the raw data, throwing out any read that contained adapters or uncalled bases, had a mean Phred below 15, or lacked an exact constant-primer or identifier match. High-quality paired reads were merged using COPE v1.2.5, and each unique nucleotide sequence was defined as a clonotype. Clonotypes were aligned to IMGT TRBV, TRBD and TRBJ reference segments using MiTCR v1.1. Only V-J combinations with frequency above 0.0001, covering about 99% of repertoires, were analysed. A TCS score was defined as the ratio between F50 (clonal expansion) and ExV (chaos), using BLOSUM62-based TCRdist between CDR3 peptides within each V-J. Welch's t-statistics and random forest reduced 500 to 650 V-J features to 10 to 15, which were used in a naive Bayes classifier (R e1071). Sample size was not statistically predetermined, and blinding of investigators to group allocation was not performed. The paper reports TCR Vbeta CDR3 sequencing of over 130 peripheral blood samples: approximately 43 ophthalmopathy, under 80 hyperthyroidism and 17 progressor patients.

The chain is made from TRBV19 and TRBJ1-2; no D gene is confidently identified. The sequenced sample was peripheral blood mononuclear cells (PBMCs), obtained at new diagnosis, from a patient treated with antithyroid drugs. The TCR comes from a man in his forties or fifties with Graves disease. Donor details come from another sample of the same person, matched by shared clones. The nucleotides read TGTGCCAGTAGTCCGGGGTACTATGGCTACACCTTC. It is translated as CASSPGYYGYTF.